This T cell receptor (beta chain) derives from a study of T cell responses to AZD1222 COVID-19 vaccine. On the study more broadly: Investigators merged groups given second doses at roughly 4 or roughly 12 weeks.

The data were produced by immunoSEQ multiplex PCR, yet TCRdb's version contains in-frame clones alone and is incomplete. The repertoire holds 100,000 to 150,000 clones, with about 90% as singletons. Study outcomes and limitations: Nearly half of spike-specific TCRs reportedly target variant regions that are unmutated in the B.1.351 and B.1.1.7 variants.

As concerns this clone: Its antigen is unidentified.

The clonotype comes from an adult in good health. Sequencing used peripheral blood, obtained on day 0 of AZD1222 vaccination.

The CDR3 here is CASSSDPGQSYNEQFF. In nucleotides, the CDR3 is TGTGCCAGCAGCTCGGACCCGGGACAGTCCTACAATGAGCAGTTCTTC. The gene calls are TRBV11-2 and TRBJ2-1, with TRBD1 identical over 7 bases. Trimming at V came to 4 bases and at J to 1 base, leaving 7 bases not matched to a gene. The germline V gene encodes CDR1 SGHAT and CDR2 FQNNGV. CDR3 length: 16 amino acids.